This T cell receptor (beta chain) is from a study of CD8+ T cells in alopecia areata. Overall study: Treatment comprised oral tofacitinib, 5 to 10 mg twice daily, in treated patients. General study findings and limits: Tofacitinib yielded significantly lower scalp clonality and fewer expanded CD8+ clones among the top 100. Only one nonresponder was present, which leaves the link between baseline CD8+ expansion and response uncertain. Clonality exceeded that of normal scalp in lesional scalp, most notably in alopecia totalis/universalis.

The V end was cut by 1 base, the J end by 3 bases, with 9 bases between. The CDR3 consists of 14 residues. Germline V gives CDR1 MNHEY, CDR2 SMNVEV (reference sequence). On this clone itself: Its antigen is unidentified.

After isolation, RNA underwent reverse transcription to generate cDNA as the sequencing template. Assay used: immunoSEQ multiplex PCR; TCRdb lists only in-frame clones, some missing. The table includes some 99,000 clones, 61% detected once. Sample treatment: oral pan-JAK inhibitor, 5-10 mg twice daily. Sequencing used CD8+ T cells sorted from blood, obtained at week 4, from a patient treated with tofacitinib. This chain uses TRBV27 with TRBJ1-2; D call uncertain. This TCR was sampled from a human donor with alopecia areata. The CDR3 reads CASSLLAGDYGYTF. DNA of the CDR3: TGTGCCAGCAGTTTATTGGCAGGAGACTATGGCTACACCTTC.